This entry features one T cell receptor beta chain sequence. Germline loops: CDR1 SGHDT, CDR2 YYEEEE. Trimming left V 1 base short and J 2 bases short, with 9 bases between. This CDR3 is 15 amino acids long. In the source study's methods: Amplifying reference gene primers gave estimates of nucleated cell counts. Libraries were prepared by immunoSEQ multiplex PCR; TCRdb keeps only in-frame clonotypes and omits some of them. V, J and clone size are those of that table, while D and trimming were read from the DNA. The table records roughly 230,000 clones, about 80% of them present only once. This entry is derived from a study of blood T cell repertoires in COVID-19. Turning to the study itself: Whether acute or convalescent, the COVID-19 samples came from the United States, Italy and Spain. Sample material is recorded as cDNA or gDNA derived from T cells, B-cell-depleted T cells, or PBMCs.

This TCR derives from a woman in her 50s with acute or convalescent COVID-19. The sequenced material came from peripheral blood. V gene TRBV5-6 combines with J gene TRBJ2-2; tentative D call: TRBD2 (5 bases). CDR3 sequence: CASSLSGFNTGELFF. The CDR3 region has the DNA TGTGCCAGCAGCTTGAGCGGCTTTAACACCGGGGAGCTGTTTTTT.